These 3 T cell receptor beta chains originate from one sample sequenced in a study of blood T cell repertoires in COVID-19. Only in-frame clones appear in the TCRdb table, and some are missing; sequencing was by immunoSEQ multiplex PCR. In the table there are about 200,000 clones, about 84% of which are singletons. The sequencing sample was made of PBMCs or T cells enriched from blood (not recorded which). The receptors come from a woman in her 40s with acute COVID-19.

In this sample, this clone turned up once. The chain couples TRBV7-2 to TRBJ2-7; D may be TRBD1 (6 bases). The CDR3 spans 14 residues. Trimming removed 1 base from V and 3 bases from J, with 10 bases in between. The germline V gene has CDR1 SGHTA and CDR2 FQGNSA. The CDR3 sequence: CASSLGRGGYEQYF. CDR3 DNA sequence: TGTGCCAGCAGCTTAGGCAGGGGCGGCTACGAGCAGTACTTC.

The chain recombines TRBV4-1 with TRBJ1-6; D gene ambiguous. Trimming removed 2 bases from V and 4 bases from J, with 6 bases in between. The CDR3 consists of 14 residues. CDR1 is MGHRA, CDR2 YSYEKL, per germline. The CDR3: CASSQQEYNSPLHF. CDR3 coding DNA: TGCGCCAGCAGCCAACAAGAGTATAATTCACCCCTCCACTTT.

V is TRBV11-2 and J is TRBJ1-5; D not resolved. CDR3 size: 14 residues. Per germline, CDR1 SGHAT and CDR2 FQNNGV. Trimming pared 3 bases from V and 5 bases from J, leaving 11 bases between. CDR3 sequence: CASSFNPRDQPQHF. The CDR3 DNA reads as TGTGCCAGCAGCTTTAACCCCCGCGATCAGCCCCAGCATTTT.